This TCR beta chain was identified during a study of T cell clones after liver transplantation (dated by TCRdb to between 2018 and 2021). Regarding the study in general: The samples were obtained from ITN030ST, a randomized trial that attempted immunosuppression withdrawal within 2 years after liver transplantation. Donor-reactive T cell clones were identified by TCRbeta sequencing following a pre-transplant mixed lymphocyte reaction and were subsequently tracked in post-transplant blood. Third party-reactive TCRbeta sequences from pre-transplant MLRs were also identified as an antigen-independent comparator for donor-reactive sequences. Three of the eight recipients were HCV-positive; the others were transplanted for non-autoimmune, non-viral indications. No induction therapy was given to the subjects, and standard immunosuppression was administered until randomization at 12-24 months post-transplant. Tolerance meant complete immunosuppression withdrawal for at least one year without liver enzymes rising beyond twice the upper limit of normal. Of the 8 liver transplant recipients making up the studied cohort, 3 were classified as tolerant and 5 as non-tolerant. Results and caveats for the whole study, not just this receptor: A greater decline was seen for donor-reactive sequences than for third party-reactive sequences, suggesting partial antigen-specific deletion unrelated to withdrawal success. Once repertoire turnover was taken into account, donor-reactive detection showed a significant reduction for CD4 in 7 of 8 subjects and for CD8 in 8 of 8. In most of the 8 subjects, regardless of tolerance or HCV status, circulating donor-reactive CD4 TCRbeta sequences dropped significantly post-transplant. The conclusions were preliminary, being limited by small, heterogeneous patient numbers and by non-standardized post-transplant time points. Because no allograft tissue specimens were available, donor-reactive T cells may have migrated into the graft instead of being deleted. In two subjects, low numbers of available donor cells limited the measurable donor-reactive repertoire.

A word on this clone: Its antigen target is currently unknown. Base qualities are missing; no much larger clone stands one base away.

High-throughput TCRbeta CDR3 sequencing of frozen genomic DNA was performed by immunoSEQ, including PCR amplification, mapping, bias correction and internal controls. The authors processed their data as follows. Only productive rearrangements were retained, with each unique TCRbeta sequence defined by its CDR3 nucleotide sequence together with its V and J gene. A sequence counted as donor-reactive only if the sequence showed at least 5-fold expansion in CFSE-low cells compared with unstimulated pre-transplant cells and had a frequency of at least 0.01%. Minimum frequency thresholds were set for each subject based on the unstimulated sample with the lowest template count, ensuring at least 90% detection power. Jensen-Shannon divergence between the top 1000 TCRbeta sequences after and before transplant was used to measure repertoire turnover. Changes in detection of donor-reactive sequences were tested with two-sided Fisher's exact tests. The table was pulled from immuneACCESS by TCRdb, which kept in-frame rearrangements only. Such tables lose some clones; where checked, under half of the loss comes from unresolved V genes, and the rest has no known cause. The V and J calls and clone size come from that table; D and trimming were worked out from the DNA. This sample holds around 5,600 clones; about 30% were observed only once. The biggest ten clones account for roughly 5.1% of the sample.

Alloreactive TCRbeta sequences were defined by sequencing of proliferating CFSE-low cells from the MLR. In CFSE-MLRs, pre-transplant recipient cells were stimulated with donor PBMCs, splenocytes or lymph node cells, or with third-party PBMCs. Randomization to immunosuppression withdrawal applied to every one of the 8 studied subjects. The Qiagen DNeasy Blood and Tissue Kit was used for isolation of genomic DNA. Trimming at the junction amounts to 4 bases on V and 0 bases on J, and the germline ends lie 11 bases apart. Via the germline V gene, CDR1 is SGHRS and CDR2 YFSETQ. There are 15 amino acids in the CDR3, from cysteine to phenylalanine inclusive. Just CDR3 DNA is preserved here, 45 bases in frame from base 1.

The TCR originated in a human patient who received a liver transplant. It is possible that, after a transplant, some T cells come from the graft donor. Rearrangement joined TRBV5-1 to TRBJ1-3; a confident D gene designation cannot be given. The sequencing input was CD4+ T cells from cultured PBMCs. The CDR3 corresponds to CASSSHFLSGNTIYF. DNA sequence: TGCGCCAGCAGCAGTCATTTTCTCTCTGGAAACACCATATATTTT.